One and the same sample provided the 22 T cell receptor beta chains below, sequenced in a study of T cells in Graves' hyperthyroidism and ophthalmopathy. TCR beta CDR3 regions were amplified from RNA transcripts. The TCR CDR3 was amplified in a first-round RT-PCR using the HTBI primer set. TCRdb called the multiplex PCR reads again in MiXCR, with one record for every CDR3 protein. The table records roughly 630,000 distinct CDR3 sequences, less than 20% of them present only once. Source material: blood. Source of these receptors: a woman in her twenties or thirties with Graves' hyperthyroidism.

V gene TRBV20-1 combines with J gene TRBJ2-2; weak D call: TRBD2 (5 bases). V was pared by 1 base and J by 5 bases, with 14 bases between. The germline gives CDR1 DFQATT, CDR2 SNEGSKA (reference sequence). This CDR3 is 15 amino acids long. The CDR3 region has the DNA TGCAGTGCTAGAGCCGAAGGGAGAAAAACCGGGGAGCTGTTTTTT. Protein product: CSARAEGRKTGELFF.

The chain is built from TRBV28 and TRBJ2-7; 7 bases match TRBD2. With V trimmed by 7 bases and J by 7 bases, 16 bases remained unmatched. CDR3 length: 15 amino acids. CDR1 is MDHEN, CDR2 SYDVKM, per germline. The CDR3 nucleotides are TGTGCCAGCATCCAAGGGCGGGAGACCCCTAGGGAGCAGTACTTC. This codes for CASIQGRETPREQYF.

This chain joins TRBV2 and TRBJ2-3; TRBD2 aligns across 7 bases. This CDR3 spans 14 amino acids. The germline V gene has CDR1 SNHLY and CDR2 FYNNEI. J lost 3 bases, V lost 7 bases, and 7 bases had no gene match. For the CDR3, the DNA is TGTGCCAGCAAACAGGCTAGCGGTACAGATACGCAGTATTTT. This gives the protein CASKQASGTDTQYF. The complete variable domain, with remaining parts taken from reference TRBV2 and TRBJ2-3, reads EPEVTQTPSHQVTQMGQEVILRCVPISNHLYFYWYRQILGQKVEFLVSFYNNEISEKSEIFDDQFSVERPDGSNFTLKIRSTKLEDSAMYFCASKQASGTDTQYFGPGTRLTVL.

This clonotype was seen at least ten times. The chain employs TRBV20-1 and TRBJ2-1; D remains unclear. CDR3 length equals 13 residues. Trimming removed 3 bases at V and 7 bases at J, with 13 bases between. Germline V lookup: CDR1 DFQATT, CDR2 SNEGSKA (reference sequence). This CDR3 reads CSASIPLRNEQFF. The CDR3 nucleotides read TGCAGTGCTAGTATACCTCTTAGGAATGAGCAGTTCTTC.

At least ten counts were recorded for this clonotype. This chain links TRBV20-1 with TRBJ2-1, with TRBD2 matching over 13 bases. The CDR3 covers 14 residues. V gave up 5 bases and J gave up 8 bases; unmatched junction bases: 6. Germline CDR1 DFQATT, CDR2 SNEGSKA (reference sequence). CDR3 nucleotides: TGCAGTGCTGTCGGGACTAGCGGGATTGATGAGCAGTTCTTC. Translation: CSAVGTSGIDEQFF.

This clonotype occurred a few times. This chain connects TRBV15 to TRBJ2-1; no clear D. This CDR3 comprises 13 residues. Germline V gene sequence: CDR1 LNHNV, CDR2 YYDKDF (reference sequence). V was shortened by 0 bases and J by 10 bases, with 10 bases between the two germline ends. CDR3 bases: TGTGCCACCAGCAGAGATTGGGCGGAGGAGCAGTTCTTC. Its translation: CATSRDWAEEQFF.

This sequence joins TRBV20-1 and TRBJ1-5; possible D gene TRBD1, 5 bases. The CDR3 consists of 14 residues. Germline lookup yields CDR1 DFQATT and CDR2 SNEGSKA (reference sequence). Trimming shortened V by 3 bases and J by 2 bases, and 11 bases separated the two germline ends. CDR3 nucleotide sequence: TGCAGTGCTAGGTGGGTAGGGGGCAATCAGCCCCAGCATTTT. Amino acids: CSARWVGGNQPQHF.

CDR3 sequence: CASSPPKAGNQPQHF. The CDR3 nucleotides read TGTGCCAGCAGTCCCCCGAAGGCGGGCAATCAGCCCCAGCATTTT. This rearrangement joins TRBV28 to TRBJ1-5; D call uncertain. This CDR3 contains 15 residues. With 5 bases removed from V and 2 bases from J, the gap between germline ends came to 13 bases. Germline V gives CDR1 MDHEN, CDR2 SYDVKM.

The chain couples TRBV27 to TRBJ2-1; 9 bases map to TRBD1. The CDR3 runs 16 residues. V shed 0 bases, J shed 2 bases, and the junction held 2 bases outside the gene matches. Germline V gene sequence: CDR1 MNHEY, CDR2 SMNVEV (reference sequence). CDR3 sequence reads: CASSLSGTGTYNEQFF. CDR3 coding DNA: TGTGCCAGCAGTTTATCGGGGACAGGGACCTACAATGAGCAGTTCTTC.

In DNA form, the CDR3 reads TGTGCCAGCAGTTTGGGTGCCCCTTCTCTGGGCTACGAGCAGTACTTC. Protein product: CASSLGAPSLGYEQYF. J is TRBJ2-7 and V is TRBV27, with unresolved D. CDR1 and CDR2 (germline): MNHEY, SMNVEV (reference sequence). V was clipped by 3 bases and J by 3 bases, with 18 bases between them. This CDR3 has 16 residues.

This chain connects TRBV18 to TRBJ2-3; D gene ambiguous. Germline V gene lookup returns CDR1 KGHSH and CDR2 LQKENI. This CDR3 spans 16 amino acids. V was trimmed by 4 bases and J by 0 bases, leaving 14 bases between them. The CDR3 DNA reads TGTGCCAGCTCACGCCTTCCAGATGCTAGCACAGATACGCAGTATTTT. It encodes CASSRLPDASTDTQYF.

V and J are TRBV7-9 and TRBJ1-1; tentative D call: TRBD1 (5 bases). V lost 5 bases and J lost 7, with 11 bases in between. The CDR3 spans 12 residues. CDR1 is SEHNR and CDR2 is FQNEAQ in the germline V gene (reference sequence). The CDR3 protein is CASSEQAGEAFF. The DNA of the CDR3 is TGTGCCAGCAGCGAACAGGCCGGTGAAGCTTTCTTT.

This clonotype was recorded at least ten times. This rearrangement joins TRBV28 to TRBJ1-2; D is possibly TRBD1 (6 bases). The germline CDR1 and CDR2 sequences are MDHEN and SYDVKM. This CDR3 spans 17 amino acids. The V end lost 1 base, the J end lost 1 base, and 16 bases lay between the germline ends. The CDR3 protein is CASSLFGTSGVNYGYTF. DNA of the CDR3: TGTGCCAGCAGTTTATTCGGGACATCGGGGGTTAACTATGGCTACACCTTC.

This clonotype was counted at least ten times. The chain couples TRBV12-3 or TRBV12-4 to TRBJ2-5; D call uncertain. This CDR3 is 13 amino acids long. V was pared by 1 base and J by 1 base, with 4 bases between. This CDR3 reads CASSLEGQETQYF. The CDR3 DNA is TGTGCCAGCAGTTTAGAGGGCCAAGAGACCCAGTACTTC.

In its sample, this clonotype was seen once. This chain connects TRBV4-3 to TRBJ2-3, with 8 nucleotides matching TRBD1. The last part of the DNA fits TRBJ1-5 better; the J call may be wrong. CDR3 length: 16 amino acids. CDR1 is LGHNA, CDR2 YSLEER, per germline. DNA for the CDR3: TGCGCCAGCAGCCAAGATAGGCAGGGGGCGCCCGATACGCAGCATTTT. Translating gives CASSQDRQGAPDTQHF.

This clonotype was counted ten times or more. This chain joins TRBV6-1 and TRBJ2-7; D perhaps matches TRBD1 (6 bases). Trimming took off 3 bases at V and 3 bases at J, with 9 bases between the two ends. The CDR3 is 13 residues long. In germline, CDR1 is MNHNS, CDR2 SASEGT. The CDR3 here is CASSDLQGYEQYF. CDR3 bases: TGTGCCAGCAGTGACTTACAGGGCTACGAGCAGTACTTC.

This clonotype appeared many times. This chain joins TRBV20-1 and TRBJ2-3; D tentatively reads TRBD1 or TRBD2 (5 bases each). Germline values: CDR1 DFQATT, CDR2 SNEGSKA (reference sequence). Trimming stripped 3 bases from V and 7 bases from J, with 14 bases between. There are 13 residues in the CDR3. The CDR3 spells CSASGPGRNTQYF. Here the CDR3 DNA reads TGCAGTGCTAGTGGCCCGGGACGAAATACGCAGTATTTT.

In its sample, this clonotype was seen many times. The rearrangement joins TRBV5-1 to TRBJ2-1; 10 bases line up with TRBD1. The V gene end was trimmed by 6 bases and the J gene end by 4 bases; junction bases not matched to a gene: 7. Germline V lookup: CDR1 SGHRS, CDR2 YFSETQ. The CDR3 sequence is 15 residues long. This chain's CDR3 is CASTRQGASYNEQFF. In DNA form, the CDR3 reads TGCGCCAGCACAAGACAGGGGGCGAGTTACAATGAGCAGTTCTTC.

This clonotype has just a few counts. The V call is TRBV12-3 or TRBV12-4, the J call TRBJ1-6; 8 positions match TRBD1. The CDR3 sequence is 14 residues long. V lost 6 bases, J lost 7 bases, and 5 bases stayed unmatched. CDR3 protein: CASSTGQGNSPLHF. The CDR3 DNA follows: TGTGCCAGCAGCACCGGACAGGGAAATTCACCCCTCCACTTT.

The rearrangement links TRBV19 to TRBJ1-6; 7 bases match TRBD1. The CDR3 loop spans 15 amino acids. After removal of 4 bases from V and 11 bases from J, the junction contained 11 bases not matched to a gene. Germline-derived CDR1 and CDR2 are LNHDA and SQIVND (reference sequence). The CDR3 spells CASSTGIGGLPPLHF. CDR3 nucleotide sequence: TGTGCCAGTAGTACGGGGATAGGGGGCTTGCCACCCCTCCACTTT.

The sample holds a few counts of this clonotype. V and J are TRBV12-5 and TRBJ2-2, with a tentative D call TRBD1 (5 bases). Germline lookup yields CDR1 LGHNT and CDR2 FRNRAP. Trimming stripped 3 bases from V and 4 bases from J, with 9 bases between. The CDR3 runs to 14 residues. The CDR3 loop is CASGLGHPTGELFF. The CDR3 DNA is TGTGCTAGTGGTTTAGGACACCCCACCGGGGAGCTGTTTTTT.

This chain uses TRBV19 with TRBJ1-1; 9 nucleotides line up with TRBD1. Germline CDR1 and CDR2: LNHDA and SQIVND (reference sequence). The CDR3 totals 16 residues. Trimming took 6 bases from V and 3 from J; bases not matched to a gene: 11. Here the CDR3 DNA reads TGTGCCAGTAGCCCCCGGCCGGGGACAGGGCACACTGAAGCTTTCTTT. Protein: CASSPRPGTGHTEAFF.